There are many counts of the clone carrying this T cell receptor (beta chain). Its antigen is unknown. This entry comes from a study of T-cell memory formation after mild COVID-19. This CDR3 comprises 14 residues. The ends were cut back, 6 bases at V and 5 bases at J, with 16 bases in the middle. TCRdb ran MiXCR on the 5' RACE reads and lists one entry per CDR3 protein. The table lists about 340,000 distinct CDR3 sequences, less than 25% of them singletons. Overall study findings and caveats: Chiefly within CM and EM were the contracting CD4+ clones; CD8+ ones were within EMRA. The second-wave clones peaking on day 37 were not confirmed as SARS-CoV-2-specific. Contracting clones, day 15 to 85, had balanced CD4/CD8, and later expanders favored CD4+.

The clonotype comes from a man aged 18 to 30 who had mild COVID-19 (a few samples of this study predate the infection). Cell type and time point are not known. The J gene is TRBJ1-2, the V gene TRBV12-3 or TRBV12-4, with D maybe TRBD1 (5 bases). What was sequenced was PBMCs or a T cell subset sorted from them (not recorded which). This chain's CDR3 is CASRRRGLEYGYTF. The DNA for the CDR3 is TGTGCCAGCAGGCGGCGGGGCCTAGAGTATGGCTACACCTTC.